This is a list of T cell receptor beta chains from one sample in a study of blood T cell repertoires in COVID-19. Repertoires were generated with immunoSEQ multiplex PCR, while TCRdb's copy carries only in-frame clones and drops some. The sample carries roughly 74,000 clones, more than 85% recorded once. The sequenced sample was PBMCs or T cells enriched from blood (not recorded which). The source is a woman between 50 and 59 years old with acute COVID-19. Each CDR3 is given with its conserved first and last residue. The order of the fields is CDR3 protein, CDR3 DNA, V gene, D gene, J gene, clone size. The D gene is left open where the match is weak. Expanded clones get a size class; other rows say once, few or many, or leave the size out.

CASSPGVSAGELFF,TGTGCCAGCAGCCCCGGTGTGTCTGCCGGGGAGCTGTTTTTT,TRBV5-4,-,TRBJ2-2,few
CASSFEAMSSYEQYF,TGTGCCAGCAGCTTCGAAGCGATGAGCTCCTACGAGCAGTACTTC,TRBV5-4,-,TRBJ2-7,-
CASSPRTGAQAPQETQYF,TGTGCCAGCAGTCCGAGGACAGGGGCCCAGGCACCCCAAGAGACCCAGTACTTC,TRBV27,TRBD1,TRBJ2-5,-
CASSPSGRGQYF,TGTGCCAGCAGCCCTAGCGGGAGAGGGCAGTATTTT,TRBV11-2,TRBD2,TRBJ2-3,once
CASSPSLRAGANVLTF,TGTGCCAGCAGCCCCAGTTTGAGGGCCGGGGCCAACGTCCTGACTTTC,TRBV11-3,-,TRBJ2-6,-
CASSPLGAGGPNEQFF,TGTGCCAGCAGTCCCTTGGGGGCGGGAGGGCCCAATGAGCAGTTCTTC,TRBV27,TRBD2,TRBJ2-1,-
CAIKGQGAYGYTF,TGTGCCATCAAGGGGCAGGGGGCCTATGGCTACACCTTC,TRBV10-3,TRBD1,TRBJ1-2,-
CASSIDVGPYEQYF,TGTGCCAGTAGTATAGATGTGGGGCCCTACGAGCAGTACTTC,TRBV19,-,TRBJ2-7,-
CASRPRDKTEAFF,TGTGCCAGCAGACCCAGGGATAAAACTGAAGCTTTCTTT,TRBV12-3/TRBV12-4,-,TRBJ1-1,-
CASSRTSGSHEQFF,TGTGCCAGCAGTCGGACTAGCGGGAGCCATGAGCAGTTCTTC,TRBV28,TRBD2,TRBJ2-1,-
CATSDGDRVSYTF,TGTGCCACCAGTGATGGGGACAGGGTTAGCTACACCTTC,TRBV24-1,TRBD1,TRBJ1-2,-
CASSDWDRKDTDTQYF,TGTGCCAGCAGTGACTGGGACAGAAAAGACACAGATACGCAGTATTTT,TRBV6-6,TRBD1,TRBJ2-3,-
CASSLTGTTNRNEQFF,TGCGCCAGCAGCTTGACCGGGACAACGAACCGAAATGAGCAGTTCTTC,TRBV5-1,-,TRBJ2-1,-
CASSEPGTYEQYF,TGTGCCAGCAGTGAACCGGGGACCTACGAGCAGTACTTC,TRBV6-1,-,TRBJ2-7,once
CASSSGTLDGSPLHF,TGTGCCAGCAGCAGCGGGACTCTGGATGGTTCACCCCTCCACTTT,TRBV11-3,-,TRBJ1-6,-
CASSYDPSGRRDGELFF,TGTGCCAGCAGTTACGACCCTAGCGGGAGGCGGGACGGGGAGCTGTTTTTT,TRBV6-2/TRBV6-3,TRBD2,TRBJ2-2,once
CASSLGDRDSPQHF,TGTGCCAGCAGCTTAGGGGACAGGGATAGCCCCCAGCATTTT,TRBV7-8,TRBD1,TRBJ1-5,-
CASSWSLAGSKNIQYF,TGTGCCAGCAGCTGGAGTTTAGCGGGATCCAAAAACATTCAGTACTTC,TRBV5-4,TRBD2,TRBJ2-4,once
CASSPWGGGNTEAFF,TGTGCCAGCAGCCCGTGGGGGGGCGGGAACACTGAAGCTTTCTTT,TRBV14,-,TRBJ1-1,-
CASSLGLVVLRYNEQFF,TGTGCCAGCAGCTTAGGATTGGTGGTACTGAGGTACAATGAGCAGTTCTTC,TRBV13,-,TRBJ2-1,-
CASSGETNEKLFF,TGTGCCAGCAGCGGGGAAACTAATGAAAAACTGTTTTTT,TRBV25-1,-,TRBJ1-4,-
CASSLGPRDEQYF,TGTGCCAGCAGCTTGGGTCCCCGGGACGAGCAGTACTTC,TRBV5-4,-,TRBJ2-7,-
CASSQAGNSYEQYF,TGTGCCAGCAGCCAAGCGGGGAACTCCTACGAGCAGTACTTC,TRBV3-1/TRBV3-2,-,TRBJ2-7,-
CASSLEDGDNSPLHF,TGTGCCAGCAGCTTGGAGGACGGGGATAATTCACCCCTCCACTTT,TRBV5-4,-,TRBJ1-6,-
CASSFLDRDGLWAGELFF,TGTGCCAGCAGCTTTTTGGACAGGGATGGATTGTGGGCCGGGGAGCTGTTTTTT,TRBV7-3,TRBD1,TRBJ2-2,-
CASSLKGRGDSPLHF,TGCGCCAGCAGCTTGAAAGGCCGCGGCGATTCACCCCTCCACTTT,TRBV5-1,-,TRBJ1-6,-
CSVDRQGGHTQYF,TGCAGCGTTGATCGGCAGGGTGGTCATACGCAGTATTTT,TRBV29-1,-,TRBJ2-3,-
CATSRGDSAGKNIQYF,TGTGCCACCAGCAGAGGTGATAGCGCGGGCAAAAACATTCAGTACTTC,TRBV15,-,TRBJ2-4,-
CASSGTSGVRQNIQYF,TGTGCCAGCAGCGGGACTAGCGGGGTTAGGCAAAACATTCAGTACTTC,TRBV11-2,TRBD2,TRBJ2-4,-
CASSSEVYGYTF,TGTGCCAGCAGCTCGGAGGTCTATGGCTACACCTTC,TRBV7-9,-,TRBJ1-2,-
CASSLRDRNQPQHF,TGTGCCAGCAGCTTAAGGGACAGAAATCAGCCCCAGCATTTT,TRBV11-2,TRBD1,TRBJ1-5,few
CASSGLRDRGLANYGYTF,TGTGCCAGCAGTGGCCTCAGGGACAGGGGGCTAGCTAACTATGGCTACACCTTC,TRBV6-1,TRBD1,TRBJ1-2,-
CASSPRTGIFKSYTF,TGTGCCAGCAGCCCACGGACAGGGATCTTTAAGAGCTACACCTTC,TRBV6-5,TRBD1,TRBJ1-2,-
CASSLTGGGPNTEAFF,TGTGCCAGCAGCTTAACAGGGGGTGGACCGAACACTGAAGCTTTCTTT,TRBV11-2,TRBD1,TRBJ1-1,-
CASSNGGNNQPQHF,TGTGCCAGCAGTAATGGAGGAAACAATCAGCCCCAGCATTTT,TRBV27,-,TRBJ1-5,-
CASSLRDRLSSGNTIYF,TGTGCCAGCAGTCTCCGGGACAGGCTTTCCTCTGGAAACACCATATATTTT,TRBV6-2/TRBV6-3,TRBD1,TRBJ1-3,-
CASSPGIYNYGYTF,TGTGCCAGCAGTCCCGGGATCTATAACTATGGCTACACCTTC,TRBV27,-,TRBJ1-2,-
CASSARDRSTDTQYF,TGTGCCAGCAGTGCCCGGGACAGGAGCACAGATACGCAGTATTTT,TRBV2,TRBD1,TRBJ2-3,-
CAWNREFQTGELFF,TGTGCCTGGAACCGGGAGTTCCAAACCGGGGAGCTGTTTTTT,TRBV30,-,TRBJ2-2,-
CASSYSSLARFTDTQYF,TGTGCCAGCAGTTACTCGAGCCTAGCGCGATTCACAGATACGCAGTATTTT,TRBV6-2/TRBV6-3,-,TRBJ2-3,few
CASSPNAGVSNQPQHF,TGTGCCAGCAGCCCCAACGCGGGGGTAAGCAATCAGCCCCAGCATTTT,TRBV3-1/TRBV3-2,-,TRBJ1-5,-
CASSYSADSSYEQYF,TGTGCCAGCAGTTATTCCGCGGACAGCTCCTACGAGCAGTACTTC,TRBV6-5,-,TRBJ2-7,-
CASSERRGEAFF,TGTGCCAGCAGTGAACGACGGGGAGAAGCTTTCTTT,TRBV25-1,-,TRBJ1-1,-
CAISESLTLNTEAFF,TGTGCCATCAGTGAGTCGCTTACTTTGAACACTGAAGCTTTCTTT,TRBV10-3,-,TRBJ1-1,-
CASSMDPTGGTGELFF,TGCGCCAGCAGCATGGACCCAACAGGGGGGACCGGGGAGCTGTTTTTT,TRBV5-1,TRBD1,TRBJ2-2,few
CASSLQGGSNQPQHF,TGCGCCAGCAGCTTGCAGGGCGGTAGCAATCAGCCCCAGCATTTT,TRBV5-1,-,TRBJ1-5,-
CASSPQEEQETQYF,TGTGCCAGCTCACCACAGGAGGAACAAGAGACCCAGTACTTC,TRBV18,-,TRBJ2-5,-
CASNLGQGDTEAFF,TGCGCCAGCAATCTAGGACAGGGGGACACTGAAGCTTTCTTT,TRBV5-1,TRBD1,TRBJ1-1,-
CASSSMTSGGSSYNEQFF,TGTGCCAGCAGCTCTATGACTAGCGGGGGGAGCTCCTACAATGAGCAGTTCTTC,TRBV5-8,TRBD2,TRBJ2-1,-
CASSRTGGYEQYF,TGTGCCAGCAGTCGGACAGGGGGCTACGAGCAGTACTTC,TRBV25-1,TRBD1,TRBJ2-7,-
CAWSNGQGAGGNQPQHF,TGTGCCTGGAGTAACGGACAGGGGGCAGGGGGCAATCAGCCCCAGCATTTT,TRBV30,TRBD1,TRBJ1-5,-